This T cell receptor (beta chain) was retrieved from a study of CD4+ T cells in melanoma. Study-wide points: Diverse differentiation states were reported for melanoma neoantigen-specific CD4+ T cells. A reported correlation linked neoantigen-specific CD4+ T cells to CD8+, macrophage and B cell function.

The CDR3 loop spans 15 amino acids. Germline V gene sequence: CDR1 KGHSH, CDR2 LQKENI. V lost 3 bases and J lost 5; bases outside the gene matches: 3. Regarding this clone: The antigen is not known.

The method was immunoSEQ multiplex PCR; TCRdb's version includes in-frame clones alone and lacks a portion of them. The table includes 7,000 to 9,500 clones, about 71% detected once. The sequence derives from a human donor with melanoma. V usage is TRBV18 and J usage is TRBJ1-6; 8 nucleotides align to TRBD1. Specimen: cells from a culture (not recorded whether cultured in vitro). CDR3 DNA sequence: TGTGCCAGCTCACCGTCGACAGGGGATAATTCACCCCTCCACTTT. Amino acids: CASSPSTGDNSPLHF.